The 18 T cell receptor beta chains below were found in one sample sequenced in a study of metastatic and nonmetastatic thyroid tumors. Thyroid surgery was preceded by no treatment in any patient. TCRdb used MiXCR to call clones anew from the PCR reads. The table has around 23,000 clones, approximately 9.9% seen once; the top ten hold 25% to 35%. What was sequenced was blood. These receptors all stem from a female donor with papillary thyroid cancer or a benign thyroid nodule (not recorded which). Some clones in this sample may be carry-over from other donors' samples.

There are many counts of this clone. This chain connects TRBV7-2 to TRBJ1-4, with no clear D. The V end lost 6 bases, the J end lost 8 bases, and 13 bases lay between the germline ends. The germline gives CDR1 SGHTA, CDR2 FQGNSA. The CDR3 runs 13 residues. The CDR3 here is CASSPNHGEKLFF. The CDR3 bases are TGTGCCAGCAGTCCTAATCATGGGGAAAAACTGTTTTTT.

Ten or more counts support this clone. In the same sample, other DNA sequences code for this CDR3. The chain uses TRBV29-1 and TRBJ1-1; no reliable D call. The V end was cut by 3 bases, the J end by 5 bases, with 7 bases between. Germline values: CDR1 SQVTM, CDR2 ANQGSEA. The CDR3 covers 11 residues. The CDR3 DNA sequence: TGCAGCGTTGATCCCGGGACTGAAGCTTTCTTT. Its protein is CSVDPGTEAFF.

Concerning this clone: This may be a read error, as it is one base from a much larger clone. Different DNA sequences within this sample yield the same CDR3. The rearrangement uses TRBV4-2 and TRBJ2-7, with 7 bases identical to TRBD2. The CDR3 loop spans 14 amino acids. Per the germline V gene, CDR1 is LGHNA and CDR2 is YNFKEQ. The CDR3 spells CASSRASGPYEQYF. CDR3 nucleotide sequence: TGTGCCAGCAGTCGGGCTAGCGGTCCCTATGAGCAGTACTTC.

On this clone itself: The conserved final phenylalanine or tryptophan is absent from the CDR3, which likely points to a read error. The chain has TRBV2 and TRBJ1-1; D may be TRBD1 (5 bases). Germline V gene lookup returns CDR1 SNHLY and CDR2 FYNNEI. CDR3 length equals 13 residues. Trimming took 5 bases from V and 3 from J, leaving 10 bases between them. The CDR3 nucleotides are TGTGCCAGCAGTCGCGGCAGGGACACTGAAGCTTTCGTT. Amino acids: CASSRGRDTEAFV.

This clone occurred many times. The V call is TRBV19, the J call TRBJ1-1; possibly TRBD1 for D (5 bases). There are 15 residues in the CDR3. V was clipped by 3 bases and J by 4 bases, with 15 bases between them. Germline V gene sequence: CDR1 LNHDA, CDR2 SQIVND (reference sequence). CDR3 amino acids: CASSIGALGGTEAFF. The CDR3 coding sequence is TGTGCCAGTAGTATTGGGGCTCTCGGGGGCACTGAAGCTTTCTTT. Based on the CDR3 plus reference TRBV19 and TRBJ1-1, the full variable domain is DGGITQSPKYLFRKEGQNVTLSCEQNLNHDAMYWYRQDPGQGLRLIYYSQIVNDFQKGDIAEGYSVSREKKESFPLTVTSAQKNPTAFYLCASSIGALGGTEAFFGQGTRLTVV.

At least ten counts were recorded for this clone. The chain uses TRBV20-1 and TRBJ1-5; D is unresolved. V lost 0 bases to trimming and J lost 6 bases, with 18 bases between them. This CDR3 has 16 amino acids. CDR1 is DFQATT, CDR2 SNEGSKA, per germline (reference sequence). The CDR3 region is CSARDADGYVRQPQHF. The CDR3 region has the DNA TGCAGTGCTAGAGATGCCGATGGATATGTCCGTCAGCCCCAGCATTTT.

This clone has a count of ten or more. Other nucleotide sequences in the sample specify the same CDR3. V and J are TRBV5-4 and TRBJ1-2, with TRBD1 identical over 7 bases. Germline V CDR1 and CDR2: SGHNT, YYREEE (reference sequence). This CDR3 region has 14 residues. Trimming at V came to 2 bases and at J to 4 bases, leaving 5 bases not matched to a gene. The CDR3 coding sequence is TGTGCCAGCAGCTTCGAAGGACAGGTCTATGGCTACACCTTC. Translated: CASSFEGQVYGYTF.

By share, this clone counts as medium-sized. The gene calls are TRBV6-1 and TRBJ1-6; unclear D gene. Germline V gives CDR1 MNHNS, CDR2 SASEGT. The germline V and J ends were trimmed by 8 bases and 0 bases, with 11 bases remaining between them. The CDR3 loop spans 15 amino acids. The CDR3 DNA reads TGTGCCAGCCGGAACCCGAGCTCCTATAATTCACCCCTCCACTTT. It codes for CASRNPSSYNSPLHF.

This clone was counted at least ten times. V is TRBV11-2 and J is TRBJ2-1; TRBD2 might be the D (7 bases). This CDR3 contains 13 residues. Trimming left V 7 bases short and J 10 bases short, with 17 bases between. CDR1 SGHAT and CDR2 FQNNGV come from the germline V gene. Here the CDR3 reads CASTQGGGAEQFF. In DNA form, the CDR3 reads TGTGCCAGCACCCAAGGGGGAGGGGCCGAGCAGTTCTTC.

This clone has at least ten counts. The chain employs TRBV10-3 and TRBJ1-3, with D uncertain. The CDR3 covers 15 residues. The V and J ends lost 6 bases and 4 bases respectively, with 16 bases between them. Germline loops: CDR1 ENHRY, CDR2 SYGVKD. CDR3 amino acids: CAIRPKSVLGNTIYF. CDR3 DNA sequence: TGTGCCATCAGACCCAAGTCGGTGTTGGGAAACACCATATATTTT.

Of note for this clone: A much larger clone lies a single base off, so this may be a read error. This chain connects TRBV10-1 to TRBJ2-7; tentatively, D is TRBD1 (6 bases). Germline CDR1 and CDR2: WNHNN and SYGVQD (reference sequence). The germline V and J ends were trimmed by 0 bases and 5 bases, with 23 bases remaining between them. CDR3 length: 18 amino acids. As DNA, the CDR3 is TGCGCCAGCAGTGAGTCGGGTATACGTGGACAGAGTCCGGACGAGCAGTACTTC. Protein sequence: CASSESGIRGQSPDEQYF.

This clone was seen ten or more times. A much larger clone lies one base from this, so it may be a read error. The genes are TRBV24-1 and TRBJ2-1; D is possibly TRBD1 or TRBD2 (5 bases each). Germline V gene lookup returns CDR1 KGHDR and CDR2 SFDVKD. The V end lost 0 bases, the J end lost 5 bases, and 10 bases lay between the germline ends. The CDR3 has 15 amino acids. CDR3 DNA: TGTGCCACCAGTGATTTGGGGGGAGCGGACAATGAGCAGTTCTTC. Amino acids: CATSDLGGADNEQFF.

This clone was seen at least ten times. Other DNA sequences in this sample translate to the same CDR3. Here the CDR3 reads CASSLRGGSATDTQYF. In nucleotides, the CDR3 is TGTGCCAGCAGCTTAAGGGGCGGGAGTGCCACAGATACGCAGTATTTT. The rearrangement joins TRBV7-3 to TRBJ2-3; 7 nucleotides match TRBD2. The CDR3 covers 16 residues. After removal of 1 base from V and 2 bases from J, the junction contained 6 bases not matched to a gene. CDR1 and CDR2 (germline): SGHTA, FQGTGA. Using reference TRBV7-3 and TRBJ2-3 for the parts outside the CDR3, the full variable domain is GAGVSQTPSNKVTEKGKYVELRCDPISGHTALYWYRQSLGQGPEFLIYFQGTGAADDSGLPNDRFFAVRPEGSVSTLKIQRTERGDSAVYLCASSLRGGSATDTQYFGPGTRLTVL.

At least ten counts were recorded for this clone. The chain recombines TRBV19 with TRBJ2-7; 7 bases agree with TRBD1. With 2 bases clipped from V and 3 bases from J, the junction kept 10 bases outside the gene matches. The V gene's germline CDR1 is LNHDA and CDR2 SQIVND (reference sequence). This CDR3 is 16 amino acids long. This CDR3 is CASSIKAGRGIYEQYF. CDR3 in DNA: TGTGCCAGTAGTATAAAGGCCGGCAGGGGGATCTACGAGCAGTACTTC.

The chain is built from TRBV5-4 and TRBJ2-3; D may be TRBD2 (5 bases). The CDR3 runs to 14 residues. Between the trimmed V and J ends, which lost 0 bases and 4 bases, there was a span of 9 bases. The germline CDR1 and CDR2 sequences are SGHNT and YYREEE (reference sequence). In DNA, the CDR3 is TGTGCCAGCAGCTTGGGACTATCCGCAGATACGCAGTATTTT. This translates into CASSLGLSADTQYF.

This clone is deemed medium-sized. The chain has TRBV6-1 and TRBJ1-2; the match to TRBD1 covers 7 bases. V lost 6 bases to trimming and J lost 8 bases; unmatched junction nucleotides: 6. The CDR3 runs 12 residues. Germline V gene sequence: CDR1 MNHNS, CDR2 SASEGT. The CDR3 loop is CASSQGQLGYTF. The CDR3 nucleotides are TGTGCCAGCAGCCAGGGACAGTTGGGCTACACCTTC.

Many counts were recorded for this clone. Germline is not matched at one junction end, which may reflect a read error. Other DNA sequences of this sample code for an identical CDR3. The V and J genes are TRBV25-1 and TRBJ2-1; 7 bases are shared with TRBD2. CDR1 is MGHDK, CDR2 SYGVNS, per germline. The CDR3 totals 17 residues. CDR3 sequence reads: CASSETGPSGSYNEQFF. The CDR3 nucleotides are TGTGCCAGCAGTGAAACGGGCCCTAGCGGATCCTACAATGAGCAGTTTTTC. The variable domain in full, completed from reference TRBV25-1 and TRBJ2-1, reads EADIYQTPRYLVIGTGKKITLECSQTMGHDKMYWYQQDPGMELHLIHYSYGVNSTEKGDLSSESTVSRIRTEHFPLTLESARPSHTSQYLCASSETGPSGSYNEQFFGPGTRLTVL.

This clone appeared a few times. V gene TRBV19 combines with J gene TRBJ1-5, with unresolved D. CDR1 LNHDA and CDR2 SQIVND come from the germline V gene (reference sequence). V was trimmed by 5 bases and J by 7 bases, leaving 12 bases between them. CDR3 length: 13 amino acids. CDR3 loop: CASSEAQLQPQHF. The CDR3 DNA follows: TGTGCCAGTAGTGAAGCTCAGTTGCAGCCCCAGCATTTT.